This T cell receptor beta chain was captured by sequencing in a study of CD8 T cells in ankylosing spondylitis. Overall study findings and caveats: A subset of motif variants has previously been described in the synovial fluid and blood of reactive arthritis.

To note about this clonotype: What it binds is unknown.

TCRdb reprocessed the 5' RACE reads via MiXCR and lists one record per CDR3 protein. The table has approximately 220,000 distinct CDR3 sequences, more than 25% seen once; the top ten hold approximately 6.6%. Germline CDR1 LGHNA, CDR2 YNFKEQ. The CDR3 runs to 16 residues. Trimming left V 1 base short and J 4 bases short, with 16 bases between. The sequence was obtained from a male donor with ankylosing spondylitis or in good health (not recorded which). This chain uses TRBV4-2 with TRBJ1-2, with D uncertain. Sequenced material: blood, either unsorted or a sorted T cell fraction (not recorded which). The DNA for the CDR3 is TGTGCCAGCAGCCAAGGGAGTTCCGGAAAGCTCTATGGCTACACCTTC. Its protein product is CASSQGSSGKLYGYTF.